This TCR beta chain was identified in a study of T cell repertoires in cytomegalovirus infection. TCRdb used MiXCR to reprocess the reads, holding one entry per CDR3 protein. The table shows roughly 230,000 distinct CDR3 sequences, with more than 9% occurring only once. The CDR3 covers 13 residues. Trimming took off 10 bases at V and 6 bases at J, with 18 bases between the two ends. From germline, CDR1 is SNHLY and CDR2 FYNNEI. The sample comprised PBMCs. The TCR was taken from a human donor in good health (CMV status not recorded). Some clones in this sample may be carry-over from other donors' samples. The chain links TRBV2 to TRBJ1-1, with D tentatively TRBD1 (6 bases). Here the CDR3 reads CATEKDSGSEAFF. Here the CDR3 DNA reads TGTGCCACCGAGAAGGACAGTGGGTCTGAAGCTTTCTTT.